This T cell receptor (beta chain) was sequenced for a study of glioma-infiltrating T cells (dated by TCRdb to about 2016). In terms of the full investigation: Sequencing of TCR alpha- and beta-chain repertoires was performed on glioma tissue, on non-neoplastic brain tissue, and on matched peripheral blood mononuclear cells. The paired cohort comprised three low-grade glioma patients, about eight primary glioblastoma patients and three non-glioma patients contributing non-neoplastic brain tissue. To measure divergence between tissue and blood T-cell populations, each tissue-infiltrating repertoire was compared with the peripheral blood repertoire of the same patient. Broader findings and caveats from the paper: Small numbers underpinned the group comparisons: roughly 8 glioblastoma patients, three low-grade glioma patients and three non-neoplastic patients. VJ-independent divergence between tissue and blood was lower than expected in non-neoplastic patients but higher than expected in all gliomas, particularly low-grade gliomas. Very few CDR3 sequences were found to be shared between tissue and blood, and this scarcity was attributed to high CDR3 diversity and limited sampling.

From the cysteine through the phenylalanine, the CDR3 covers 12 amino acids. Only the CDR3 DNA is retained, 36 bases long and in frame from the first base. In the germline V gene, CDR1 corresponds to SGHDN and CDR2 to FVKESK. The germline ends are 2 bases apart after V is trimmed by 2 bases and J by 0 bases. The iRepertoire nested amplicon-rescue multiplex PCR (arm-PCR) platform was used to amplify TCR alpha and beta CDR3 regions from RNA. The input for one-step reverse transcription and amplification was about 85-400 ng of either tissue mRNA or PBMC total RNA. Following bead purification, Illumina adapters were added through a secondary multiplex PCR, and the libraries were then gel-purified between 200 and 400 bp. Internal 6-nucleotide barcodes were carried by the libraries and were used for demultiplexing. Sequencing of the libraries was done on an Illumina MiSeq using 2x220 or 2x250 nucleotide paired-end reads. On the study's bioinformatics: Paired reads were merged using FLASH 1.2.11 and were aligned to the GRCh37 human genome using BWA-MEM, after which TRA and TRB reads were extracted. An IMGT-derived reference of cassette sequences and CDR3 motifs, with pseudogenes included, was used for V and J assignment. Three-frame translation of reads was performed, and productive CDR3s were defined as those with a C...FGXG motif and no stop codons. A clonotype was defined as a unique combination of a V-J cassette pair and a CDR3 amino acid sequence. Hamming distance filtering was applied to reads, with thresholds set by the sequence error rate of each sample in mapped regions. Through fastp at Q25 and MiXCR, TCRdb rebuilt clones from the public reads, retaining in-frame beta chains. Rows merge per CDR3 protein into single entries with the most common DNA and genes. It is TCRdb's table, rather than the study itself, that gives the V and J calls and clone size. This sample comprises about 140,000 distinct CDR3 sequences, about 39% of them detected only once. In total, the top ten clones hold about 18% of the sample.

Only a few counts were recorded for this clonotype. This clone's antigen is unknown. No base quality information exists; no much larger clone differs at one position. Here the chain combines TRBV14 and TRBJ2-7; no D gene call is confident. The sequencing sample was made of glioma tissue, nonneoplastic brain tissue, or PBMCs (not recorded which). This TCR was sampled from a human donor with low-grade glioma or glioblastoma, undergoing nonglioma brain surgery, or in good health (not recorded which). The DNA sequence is TGTGCCAGCAGCCAATACTCCTACGAGCAGTACTTC. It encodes CASSQYSYEQYF.